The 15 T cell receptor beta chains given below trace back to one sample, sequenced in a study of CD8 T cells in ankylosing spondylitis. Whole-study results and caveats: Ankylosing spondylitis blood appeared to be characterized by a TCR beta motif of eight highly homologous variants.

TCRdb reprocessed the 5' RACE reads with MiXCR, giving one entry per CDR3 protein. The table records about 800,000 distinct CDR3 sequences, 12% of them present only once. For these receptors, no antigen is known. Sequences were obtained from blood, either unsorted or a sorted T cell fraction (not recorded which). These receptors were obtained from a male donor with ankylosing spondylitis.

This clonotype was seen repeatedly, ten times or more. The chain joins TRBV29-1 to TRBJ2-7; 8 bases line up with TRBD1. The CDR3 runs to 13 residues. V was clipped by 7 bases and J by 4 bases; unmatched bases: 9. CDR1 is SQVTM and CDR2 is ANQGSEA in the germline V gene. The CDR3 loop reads CSGGGQGFYEQYF. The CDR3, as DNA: TGCAGCGGGGGAGGACAGGGTTTTTACGAGCAGTACTTC.

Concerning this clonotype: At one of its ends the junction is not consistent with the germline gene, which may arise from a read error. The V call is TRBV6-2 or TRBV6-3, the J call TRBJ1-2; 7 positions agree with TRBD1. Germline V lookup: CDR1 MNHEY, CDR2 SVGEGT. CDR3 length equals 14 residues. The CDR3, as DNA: TGTGCCAGCAGTTACGACCGGGGACAGCCCGGACAAGACTTC. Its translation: CASSYDRGQPGQDF.

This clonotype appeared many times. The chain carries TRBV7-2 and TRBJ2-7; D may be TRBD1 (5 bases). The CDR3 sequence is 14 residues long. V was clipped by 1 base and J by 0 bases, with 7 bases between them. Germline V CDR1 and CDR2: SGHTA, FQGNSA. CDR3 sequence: CASSLVQDSYEQYF. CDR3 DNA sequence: TGTGCCAGCAGCTTAGTACAGGACTCCTACGAGCAGTACTTC.

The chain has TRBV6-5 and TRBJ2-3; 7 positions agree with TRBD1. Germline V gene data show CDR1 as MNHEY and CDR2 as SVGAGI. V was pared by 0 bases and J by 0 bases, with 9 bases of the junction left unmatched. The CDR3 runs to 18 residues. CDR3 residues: CASSYSYPYRGSTDTQYF. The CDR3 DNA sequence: TGTGCCAGCAGTTACTCCTATCCTTACAGGGGTAGCACAGATACGCAGTATTTT.

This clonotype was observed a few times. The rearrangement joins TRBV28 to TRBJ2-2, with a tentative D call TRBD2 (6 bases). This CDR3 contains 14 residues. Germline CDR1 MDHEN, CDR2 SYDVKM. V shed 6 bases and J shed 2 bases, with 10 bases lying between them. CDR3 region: CASRKTSNTGELFF. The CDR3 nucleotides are TGTGCCAGCAGGAAGACTAGTAACACCGGGGAGCTGTTTTTT.

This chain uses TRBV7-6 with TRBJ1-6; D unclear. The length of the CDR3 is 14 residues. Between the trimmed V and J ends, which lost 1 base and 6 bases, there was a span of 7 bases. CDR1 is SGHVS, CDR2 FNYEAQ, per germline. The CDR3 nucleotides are TGTGCCAGCAGCTTAGAGAGGAGTAATTCACCCCTCCACTTT. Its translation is CASSLERSNSPLHF.

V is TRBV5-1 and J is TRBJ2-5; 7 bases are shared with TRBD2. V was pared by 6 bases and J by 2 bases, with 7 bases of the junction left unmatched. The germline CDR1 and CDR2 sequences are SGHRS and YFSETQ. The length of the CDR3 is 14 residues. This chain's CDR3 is CASNQLANQETQYF. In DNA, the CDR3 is TGCGCCAGCAATCAACTAGCGAATCAAGAGACCCAGTACTTC. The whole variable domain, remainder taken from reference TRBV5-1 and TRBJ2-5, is KAGVTQTPRYLIKTRGQQVTLSCSPISGHRSVSWYQQTPGQGLQFLFEYFSETQRNKGNFPGRFSGRQFSNSRSEMNVSTLELGDSALYLCASNQLANQETQYFGPGTRLLVL.

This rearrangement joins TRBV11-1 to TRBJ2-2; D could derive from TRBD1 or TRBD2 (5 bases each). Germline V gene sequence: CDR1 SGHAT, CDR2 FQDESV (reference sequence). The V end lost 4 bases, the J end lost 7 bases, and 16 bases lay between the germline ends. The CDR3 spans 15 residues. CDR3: CASSSRDLNGGELFF. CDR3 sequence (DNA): TGTGCCAGCAGCTCCCGGGACCTAAACGGCGGGGAGCTGTTTTTT. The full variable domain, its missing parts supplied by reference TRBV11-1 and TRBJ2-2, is EAEVAQSPRYKITEKSQAVAFWCDPISGHATLYWYRQILGQGPELLVQFQDESVVDDSQLPKDRFSAERLKGVDSTLKIQPAELGDSAMYLCASSSRDLNGGELFFGEGSRLTVL.

The CDR3 DNA reads TGTGCCTGGAGTCGACCAGGGGTTAGTGGCTACACCTTC. This encodes CAWSRPGVSGYTF. V and J are TRBV30 and TRBJ1-2; TRBD1 might be the D (6 bases). The CDR3 covers 13 residues. The V gene's germline CDR1 is GTSNPN and CDR2 SVGIG (reference sequence). V dropped 2 bases and J dropped 7 bases, with 14 bases sitting between them.

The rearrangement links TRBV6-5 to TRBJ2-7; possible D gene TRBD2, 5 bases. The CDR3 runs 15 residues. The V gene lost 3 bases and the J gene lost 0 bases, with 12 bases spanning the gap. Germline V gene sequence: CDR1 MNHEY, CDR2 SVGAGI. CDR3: CASSYEGLHSYEQYF. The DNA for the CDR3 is TGTGCCAGCAGTTATGAGGGCCTACACTCCTACGAGCAGTACTTC.

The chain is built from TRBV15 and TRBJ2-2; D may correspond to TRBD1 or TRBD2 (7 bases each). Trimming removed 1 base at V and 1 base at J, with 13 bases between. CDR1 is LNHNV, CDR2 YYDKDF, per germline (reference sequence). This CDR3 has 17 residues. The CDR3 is CATSRGGGQKNTGELFF. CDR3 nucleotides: TGTGCCACCAGCAGAGGGGGGGGACAGAAGAACACCGGGGAGCTGTTTTTT.

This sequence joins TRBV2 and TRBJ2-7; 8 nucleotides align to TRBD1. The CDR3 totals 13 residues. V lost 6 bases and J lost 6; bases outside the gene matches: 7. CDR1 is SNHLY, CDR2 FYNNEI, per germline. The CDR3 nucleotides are TGTGCCAGCAGCAAACAAGGACAGGGCGAGCAGTACTTC. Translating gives CASSKQGQGEQYF.

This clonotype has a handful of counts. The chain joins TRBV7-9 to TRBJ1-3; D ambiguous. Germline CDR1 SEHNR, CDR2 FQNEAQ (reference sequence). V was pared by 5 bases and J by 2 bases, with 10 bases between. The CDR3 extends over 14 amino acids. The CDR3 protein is CASSEYGTGNTIYF. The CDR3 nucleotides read TGTGCCAGCAGCGAATATGGGACTGGAAACACCATATATTTT.

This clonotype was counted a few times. CDR3 sequence: CSVDAVAEQFF. The CDR3 region has the DNA TGCAGCGTAGACGCCGTTGCTGAGCAGTTCTTC. This rearrangement joins TRBV29-1 to TRBJ2-1, with D unclear. There are 11 residues in the CDR3. The germline V and J ends were trimmed by 6 bases and 9 bases, with 12 bases remaining between them. CDR1 is SQVTM and CDR2 is ANQGSEA in the germline V gene.

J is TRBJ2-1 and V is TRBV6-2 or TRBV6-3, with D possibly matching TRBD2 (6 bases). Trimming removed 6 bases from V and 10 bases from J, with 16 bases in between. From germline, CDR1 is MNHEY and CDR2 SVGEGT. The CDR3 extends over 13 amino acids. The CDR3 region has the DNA TGTGCCAGCAGGATATTCCGGGACTCAGAGCAGTTCTTC. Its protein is CASRIFRDSEQFF.